A selection of T cell receptor beta chains follows, all from one sample in a study of blood T cell repertoires in COVID-19. Using immunoSEQ multiplex PCR, the repertoire was profiled, and TCRdb retains in-frame clones only, with some absent. Of 250,000 to 400,000 clones listed, roughly 85% are singletons. Source material: PBMCs or T cells enriched from blood (not recorded which). The receptors derive from a woman aged 25 to 45 who had been exposed to COVID-19. Both conserved end residues are part of each CDR3. D genes are given only for firm matches. The size of a clone is reported for some rows only, either as once, few or many, or as a class for expanded clones.

cdr3_nt,cdr3_aa,cdr3_length,d_call,j_call,clone_size,v_call
TGTGCCAGCAGCTTACTCGGGGGGGTGGAGACCCAGTACTTC,CASSLLGGVETQYF,14,TRBD2,TRBJ2-5,NA,TRBV7-9
TGTGCCTGGAGTGTAAATGGGCTTCAGCCCCAGCATTTT,CAWSVNGLQPQHF,13,NA,TRBJ1-5,NA,TRBV30
TGTGCCAGCAGCTTAAGCGGCCACTCCTACAATGAGCAGTTCTTC,CASSLSGHSYNEQFF,15,NA,TRBJ2-1,once,TRBV7-3
TGTGCCAGCCGGCCTAGCGGACTCACAGATACGCAGTATTTT,CASRPSGLTDTQYF,14,TRBD2,TRBJ2-3,NA,TRBV3-1/TRBV3-2
TGCGCCAGCAGCCCCTCCGGGTACCGCTATGATGGCTACACCTTC,CASSPSGYRYDGYTF,15,NA,TRBJ1-2,NA,TRBV4-1
TGTGCCAGCACCGGACAGGGGAGCTCTGGAAACACCATATATTTT,CASTGQGSSGNTIYF,15,TRBD1,TRBJ1-3,NA,TRBV28
TGTGCCAGCAGGGGACAGGGAAGTTACTATAATTCACCCCTCCACTTT,CASRGQGSYYNSPLHF,16,TRBD1,TRBJ1-6,NA,TRBV28
TGTGCCAGTTTACTAGCGGATTCCTACAATGAGCAGTTCTTC,CASLLADSYNEQFF,14,TRBD2,TRBJ2-1,once,TRBV2
TGCGCCAGCAGCCAGATGCTTGACAGTTCCACAGATACGCAGTATTTT,CASSQMLDSSTDTQYF,16,NA,TRBJ2-3,NA,TRBV4-1
TGTGCCAGCAGTCAGGGGATGAACACTGAAGCTTTCTTT,CASSQGMNTEAFF,13,NA,TRBJ1-1,NA,TRBV6-5
TGTGCCAGCAGCTTAGCGCGGGGTAACCCTGAAGCTTTCTTT,CASSLARGNPEAFF,14,NA,TRBJ1-1,NA,TRBV7-9
TGTGCCAGCAGCCAGGGGTCCTACGAGCAGTACTTC,CASSQGSYEQYF,12,NA,TRBJ2-7,NA,TRBV13
TGCGCCAGCAGCCAAGATCACGGTGTAGAGCGTGGCTACACCTTC,CASSQDHGVERGYTF,15,NA,TRBJ1-2,NA,TRBV4-1
TGTGCCAGTAGTATGGGCGGCGGGAGAGGGATGAAAAACATTCAGTACTTC,CASSMGGGRGMKNIQYF,17,TRBD2,TRBJ2-4,NA,TRBV19
TGTGCCTGGAGATATCGGGACTCAAGCTCTGGGGCCAACGTCCTGACTTTC,CAWRYRDSSSGANVLTF,17,NA,TRBJ2-6,NA,TRBV30
TGCGCCAGCAGCCAACAGACGACTAGCGGGGGAGCCCAGTACTTC,CASSQQTTSGGAQYF,15,TRBD2,TRBJ2-5,NA,TRBV4-3
TGCGCCAGCAGCCAAGTCGGAGGGCAAGCGGGCAATGAGCAGTTCTTC,CASSQVGGQAGNEQFF,16,NA,TRBJ2-1,NA,TRBV4-1
TGTGCCAGCAGTTTTCTTGGGGGCGCTTCCTACGAGCAGTACTTC,CASSFLGGASYEQYF,15,NA,TRBJ2-7,NA,TRBV28
TGTGCCTGGAGTAGAGAAGCGGGAGACCATGAGCAGTTCTTC,CAWSREAGDHEQFF,14,TRBD2,TRBJ2-1,NA,TRBV30
TGTGCCAGCAGCGAGAGGGCTGGGGGCCTAATGGGCTTTCATGGCTACACCTTC,CASSERAGGLMGFHGYTF,18,NA,TRBJ1-2,NA,TRBV9
TGCGCCAGCAGGGTAGGGCTAGCGGGTTACAATGAGCAGTTCTTC,CASRVGLAGYNEQFF,15,TRBD2,TRBJ2-1,once,TRBV10-2
TGTGCCAGCAGCGTATTACCTAGCGGGAACGTAGCCAAAAACATTCAGTACTTC,CASSVLPSGNVAKNIQYF,18,TRBD2,TRBJ2-4,NA,TRBV9
TGTGCCAGCAGCCAAGACCCCGGGTCTAACTATGGCTACACCTTC,CASSQDPGSNYGYTF,15,NA,TRBJ1-2,NA,TRBV14
TGTGCCAGCAGACTAAGCGGGGCGGGCACAGATACGCAGTATTTT,CASRLSGAGTDTQYF,15,TRBD2,TRBJ2-3,NA,TRBV27
TGTGCCAGCAAAAGGGGGGGCTTGAACACTGAAGCTTTCTTT,CASKRGGLNTEAFF,14,NA,TRBJ1-1,NA,TRBV7-2
TGTGCCAGCAGCCCTATCCTTCAAGAGACCCAGTACTTC,CASSPILQETQYF,13,NA,TRBJ2-5,few,TRBV7-9
TGTGCCAGCAGCTCCACTCCCGGGGGTCGCACTACCGGGGAGCTGTTTTTT,CASSSTPGGRTTGELFF,17,NA,TRBJ2-2,few,TRBV7-3
TGTGCCAGCAGCCCAGCCGGCAGGGCCAACTATGGCTACACCTTC,CASSPAGRANYGYTF,15,NA,TRBJ1-2,NA,TRBV7-9
TGCGCCAGCAGCCAGAGGGGAGGGGAAAAACTGTTTTTT,CASSQRGGEKLFF,13,NA,TRBJ1-4,NA,TRBV4-1
TGTGCCATCAGCCACAGGGGGCAAGGCACAGATACGCAGTATTTT,CAISHRGQGTDTQYF,15,TRBD1,TRBJ2-3,NA,TRBV10-3
TGTGCTAGTGCCCGTGAGGGTCCGAAAGACTCAACTAATGAAAAACTGTTTTTT,CASAREGPKDSTNEKLFF,18,NA,TRBJ1-4,NA,TRBV12-5
TGTGCCTGGAGTGAACCCGGGACTAGCGGGGTAAGCTCCTACAATGAGCAGTTCTTC,CAWSEPGTSGVSSYNEQFF,19,TRBD2,TRBJ2-1,NA,TRBV30
TGTGCCAGTAGTGTCCCCGGGACAGGTAGCAATCAGCCCCAGCATTTT,CASSVPGTGSNQPQHF,16,TRBD1,TRBJ1-5,few,TRBV19
TGTGCCAGCAGCGCCGGGACTAGCGGGGGGGCCCAAGAGACCCAGTACTTC,CASSAGTSGGAQETQYF,17,TRBD2,TRBJ2-5,once,TRBV2
TGTGCCAGCAGCCTAAATCCGGGGGCTAACTATGGCTACACCTTC,CASSLNPGANYGYTF,15,NA,TRBJ1-2,NA,TRBV7-2